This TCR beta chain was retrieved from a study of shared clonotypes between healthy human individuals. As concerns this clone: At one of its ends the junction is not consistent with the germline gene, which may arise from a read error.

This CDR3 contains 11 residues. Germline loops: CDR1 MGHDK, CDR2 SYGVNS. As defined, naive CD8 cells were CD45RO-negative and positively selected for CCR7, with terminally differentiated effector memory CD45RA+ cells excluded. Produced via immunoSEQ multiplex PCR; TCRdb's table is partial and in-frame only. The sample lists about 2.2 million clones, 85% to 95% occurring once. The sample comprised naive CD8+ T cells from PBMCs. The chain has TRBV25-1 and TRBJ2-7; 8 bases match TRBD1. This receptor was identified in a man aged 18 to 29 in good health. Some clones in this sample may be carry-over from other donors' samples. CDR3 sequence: CASGQGYGQYF. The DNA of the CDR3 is TGTGCCAGCGGACAGGGCTACGGGCAGTACTTC.